This T cell receptor (beta chain) appears in the sequencing data of a study of immune heterogeneity within non-small cell lung tumors. As for the study in general: The tumors comprised several squamous cell carcinomas, around ten non-squamous carcinomas and 1 not otherwise specified.

It was with 32 V and 13 J primers that multiplex PCR amplified TCR beta CDR3. Each CDR3 protein gets one entry after TCRdb re-called the multiplex PCR reads with MiXCR. The sample has about 1,300 distinct CDR3 sequences; roughly 30% are singletons. The V and J ends lost 4 bases and 3 bases respectively, with 10 bases between them. The CDR3 contains 12 residues. Germline CDR1 and CDR2: GTSNPN and SVGIG (reference sequence). With around 600 ng used per sample, the template was genomic DNA from bulk tumor. During surgery, each primary tumor gave multiple biopsies spaced as far apart as possible. It was patients with untreated, newly diagnosed non-small cell lung cancer who underwent curative surgery. Newly diagnosed non-small cell lung cancer patients undergoing curative-intent surgery served as donors. In this sample, this clonotype is large. The antigen is undetermined. Findings and caveats of the study: High-frequency clones unique to single sites coexisted with identical dominant CDR3 beta clonotypes that recurred across tumor sites within a patient. The high-frequency T-cell receptor beta clonotypes mostly did not match up between individual patients.

This rearrangement joins TRBV30 to TRBJ2-7; no reliable D call. The TCR comes from a man between 60 and 75 years old with non-small cell lung cancer. Sequencing used lung tumor tissue. Here the CDR3 DNA reads TGTGCCTGGAATGTAGGGATCTACGAGCAGTACTTC. Encoded protein: CAWNVGIYEQYF.